The 29 T cell receptor beta chains below come from one sample, sequenced in a study of blood T cell repertoires in COVID-19. The table came from immunoSEQ multiplex PCR; TCRdb's copy has only in-frame clones and leaves some out. The profile shows 180,000 or so clones, about 70% of them singletons. The sequenced sample consisted of peripheral blood. The receptors come from a woman aged 45-65 years with active or convalescent COVID-19.

The J gene is TRBJ2-7, the V gene TRBV5-1; a possible D gene is TRBD2 (6 bases). CDR1 is SGHRS and CDR2 is YFSETQ in the germline V gene. The CDR3 is 15 amino acids. The V gene lost 1 base and the J gene lost 4 bases, with 15 bases spanning the gap. Here the CDR3 reads CASSLSEQGGYEQYF. Here the CDR3 DNA reads TGCGCCAGCAGCTTGTCCGAGCAGGGAGGATACGAGCAGTACTTC.

This clone was detected only once. This chain joins TRBV28 and TRBJ1-2; 11 bases fit TRBD1. The germline V gene has CDR1 MDHEN and CDR2 SYDVKM. V was pared by 5 bases and J by 1 base, with 9 bases of the junction left unmatched. This CDR3 has 17 residues. The DNA of the CDR3 is TGTGCCAGCAGTAACCGGGACAGGGGGAAAATTAACTATGGCTACACCTTC. Translated, it gives CASSNRDRGKINYGYTF.

This clone showed up just once. The chain joins TRBV4-2 to TRBJ1-2; TRBD1 matches 8 bases. CDR1 is LGHNA, CDR2 YNFKEQ, per germline. This CDR3 has 15 residues. Germline trimming cut 1 base from V and 6 bases from J; bases unmatched to any gene: 7. The CDR3 region has the DNA TGTGCCAGCAGCCAAGTCCAGGGGGCGCAAAATGGCTACACCTTC. It codes for CASSQVQGAQNGYTF.

The sample holds one count of this clone. This sequence joins TRBV4-3 and TRBJ1-2, with a possible D match to TRBD1 (5 bases). Germline CDR1 is LGHNA and CDR2 is YSLEER. V was pared by 0 bases and J by 4 bases, with 12 bases between. The CDR3 has 15 amino acids. For the CDR3, the DNA is TGCGCCAGCAGCCAAGAACCCCAGGGCGGCTATGGCTACACCTTC. Translated: CASSQEPQGGYGYTF.

This sequence joins TRBV29-1 and TRBJ2-1; D may be TRBD1 (6 bases). Germline V CDR1 and CDR2: SQVTM, ANQGSEA. V gave up 3 bases and J gave up 7 bases, with 16 bases separating them. The CDR3 length is 14 residues. DNA of the CDR3: TGCAGCGTTGATATTACCAGGGGTGGGAATGAGCAGTTCTTC. It is translated as CSVDITRGGNEQFF.

This clone was detected once. This sequence joins TRBV30 and TRBJ2-7; a possible D gene is TRBD2 (6 bases). Germline V CDR1 and CDR2: GTSNPN, SVGIG (reference sequence). V lost 1 base and J lost 5, with 18 bases in between. The CDR3 is 15 amino acids. The CDR3 protein is CAWSGVGEDFHEQYF. The CDR3 DNA is TGTGCCTGGAGTGGCGTGGGGGAGGACTTCCACGAGCAGTACTTC.

This clone has just one count. The chain has TRBV15 and TRBJ1-2; D possibly corresponds to TRBD1 (6 bases). V shed 4 bases and J shed 8 bases, with 14 bases lying between them. Looked up from germline, CDR1 is LNHNV and CDR2 is YYDKDF (reference sequence). The CDR3 length is 13 residues. The CDR3 DNA follows: TGTGCCACCAGCATCACAGGGAATCGGGGCTACACCTTC. It is translated as CATSITGNRGYTF.

The V call is TRBV4-2, the J call TRBJ2-5; the match to TRBD2 covers 10 bases. The trim removed 1 base at V and 2 bases at J, leaving 1 base unmatched. The CDR3 loop spans 15 amino acids. Germline V gene data show CDR1 as LGHNA and CDR2 as YNFKEQ. CDR3 in DNA: TGTGCCAGCAGCCAAGGGACTAGCGGACAAGAGACCCAGTACTTC. This gives the protein CASSQGTSGQETQYF.

The genes are TRBV19 and TRBJ1-5; 7 bases match TRBD1. J lost 9 bases, V lost 9 bases, and 14 bases had no gene match. The CDR3 extends over 14 amino acids. Germline lookup yields CDR1 LNHDA and CDR2 SQIVND (reference sequence). The chain's CDR3 is CASTKVRGRSPQHF. Written as DNA, the CDR3 is TGTGCCAGCACGAAGGTGAGGGGGCGTTCGCCCCAGCATTTT.

This clone was seen a few times. The CDR3 sequence: CASSPGTVSPQSYNEQFF. The CDR3, as DNA: TGTGCCAGCAGTCCCGGGACAGTCAGTCCCCAGTCCTACAATGAGCAGTTCTTC. The chain couples TRBV2 to TRBJ2-1; 7 bases match TRBD1. Trimming took 5 bases from V and 1 from J; bases not matched to a gene: 14. CDR3 length: 18 residues. Germline V gene data show CDR1 as SNHLY and CDR2 as FYNNEI.

This clone has ten or more counts. The J gene is TRBJ2-2, the V gene TRBV5-1; the match to TRBD2 covers 8 bases. The germline V gene has CDR1 SGHRS and CDR2 YFSETQ. V dropped 0 bases and J dropped 1; count of bases not matched to a gene: 2. This CDR3 has 16 amino acids. CDR3 in amino acids: CASSLGGLGNTGELFF. The CDR3 DNA reads TGCGCCAGCAGCTTGGGGGGACTAGGGAACACCGGGGAGCTGTTTTTT.

The chain carries TRBV19 and TRBJ1-5; possibly TRBD1 for D (6 bases). Deletions cut 4 bases from V and 6 bases from J, with 16 bases between. Germline V lookup: CDR1 LNHDA, CDR2 SQIVND (reference sequence). The CDR3 has 15 residues. DNA of the CDR3: TGTGCCAGTAGTAGGTTTTCAGGGGTGATTCAGCCCCAGCATTTT. Translated: CASSRFSGVIQPQHF.

The rearrangement uses TRBV25-1 and TRBJ1-2, with TRBD1 matching 9 bases. The J segment lost 6 bases and the V segment lost 6 bases, leaving 5 bases of the junction unmatched. The CDR3 length is 13 residues. In germline, CDR1 is MGHDK, CDR2 SYGVNS. CDR3 sequence reads: CASRGQGGNGYTF. CDR3 bases: TGTGCCAGCAGGGGACAGGGCGGAAATGGCTACACCTTC.

This clone was seen just once. The chain combines TRBV9 with TRBJ1-3, with D perhaps matching TRBD1 (5 bases). Trimming cost V 0 bases and J 5 bases, with 15 bases left between them. CDR3 length equals 16 residues. Germline V lookup: CDR1 SGDLS, CDR2 YYNGEE. The chain's CDR3 is CASSVGVGGPRNTIYF. Here the CDR3 DNA reads TGTGCCAGCAGCGTAGGGGTGGGGGGTCCCAGAAACACCATATATTTT.

The rearrangement joins TRBV7-9 to TRBJ2-1, with 7 nucleotides matching TRBD2. Germline V gene data show CDR1 as SEHNR and CDR2 as FQNEAQ (reference sequence). V lost 5 bases, J lost 4 bases, and 5 bases stayed unmatched. The CDR3 sequence is 14 residues long. CDR3 nucleotides: TGTGCCAGCAGCGCCGGCGGGGGTTACAATGAGCAGTTCTTC. It codes for CASSAGGGYNEQFF.

J is TRBJ2-3 and V is TRBV7-2; a weak D match, TRBD1 (5 bases). The germline V and J ends were trimmed by 1 base and 7 bases, with 15 bases remaining between them. This CDR3 is 15 amino acids long. CDR1 is SGHTA and CDR2 is FQGNSA in the germline V gene. The CDR3 is CASSLEGAQPYTQYF. CDR3 DNA: TGTGCCAGCAGCTTAGAAGGGGCACAGCCCTATACGCAGTATTTT.

The V and J genes are TRBV7-2 and TRBJ1-1; D gene unclear. Germline V gene lookup returns CDR1 SGHTA and CDR2 FQGNSA. Trimming pared 1 base from V and 1 base from J, leaving 10 bases between. This CDR3 region has 15 residues. In DNA, the CDR3 is TGTGCCAGCAGCTTAGGAGGATCGGCGAACACTGAAGCTTTCTTT. Protein: CASSLGGSANTEAFF.

This sequence joins TRBV30 and TRBJ1-1; D is undetermined. The CDR3 loop spans 12 amino acids. The ends were cut back, 2 bases at V and 1 base at J, with 5 bases in the middle. Germline V gene data show CDR1 as GTSNPN and CDR2 as SVGIG (reference sequence). Written as DNA, the CDR3 is TGTGCCTGGAGTAGCCAGAACACTGAAGCTTTCTTT. Translation: CAWSSQNTEAFF.

The chain combines TRBV18 with TRBJ1-5; a possible D gene is TRBD1 (6 bases). Germline V gene data show CDR1 as KGHSH and CDR2 as LQKENI. V was pared by 6 bases and J by 0 bases, with 12 bases between. The CDR3 totals 15 residues. In DNA form, the CDR3 reads TGTGCCAGCTCCGGACAGACCTATAGCAATCAGCCCCAGCATTTT. Amino acid sequence: CASSGQTYSNQPQHF. The full variable domain, rest sourced from reference TRBV18 and TRBJ1-5, is NAGVMQNPRHLVRRRGQEARLRCSPMKGHSHVYWYRQLPEEGLKFMVYLQKENIIDESGMPKERFSAEFPKEGPSILRIQQVVRGDSAAYFCASSGQTYSNQPQHFGDGTRLSIL.

This chain links TRBV18 with TRBJ1-5, with D unresolved. Germline lookup yields CDR1 KGHSH and CDR2 LQKENI. The CDR3 runs 17 residues. V lost 3 bases and J lost 0, with 15 bases in between. CDR3 residues: CASSPMGGQSSNQPQHF. The CDR3 DNA follows: TGTGCCAGCTCACCCATGGGAGGGCAGAGTAGCAATCAGCCCCAGCATTTT.

V usage is TRBV11-2 and J usage is TRBJ2-1; 14 bases line up with TRBD2. Germline lookup yields CDR1 SGHAT and CDR2 FQNNGV. This CDR3 is 14 amino acids long. The V and J ends lost 7 bases and 7 bases, in that order; junction bases with no gene match: 3. CDR3 protein: CASTRLAGGNEQFF. The CDR3 DNA reads TGTGCCAGCACCCGACTAGCGGGGGGGAATGAGCAGTTCTTC.

This clone occurred a few times. The V call is TRBV5-1, the J call TRBJ1-4, with TRBD1 as a possible D gene (6 bases). The CDR3 length is 15 residues. Germline CDR1 reads SGHRS; CDR2 reads YFSETQ. V shed 0 bases and J shed 7 bases, with 13 bases lying between them. CDR3 nucleotides: TGCGCCAGCAGCTTGGATCCAGGGGAGACTGAAAAACTGTTTTTT. As protein: CASSLDPGETEKLFF. Full variable domain (rest looked up from reference TRBV5-1 and TRBJ1-4): KAGVTQTPRYLIKTRGQQVTLSCSPISGHRSVSWYQQTPGQGLQFLFEYFSETQRNKGNFPGRFSGRQFSNSRSEMNVSTLELGDSALYLCASSLDPGETEKLFFGSGTQLSVL.

The chain joins TRBV7-9 to TRBJ1-2; 7 bases map to TRBD1. Losses at the gene ends were 1 base for V and 8 bases for J; bases not matched to a gene: 4. Germline CDR1 and CDR2: SEHNR and FQNEAQ (reference sequence). The CDR3 is 13 residues long. This CDR3 is CASSLEGGRGYTF. The CDR3 DNA is TGTGCCAGCAGCTTAGAAGGGGGCAGAGGCTACACCTTC.

This rearrangement joins TRBV19 to TRBJ1-5; 12 positions match TRBD1. Germline lookup yields CDR1 LNHDA and CDR2 SQIVND (reference sequence). This CDR3 is 19 amino acids long. Germline trimming cut 5 bases from V and 1 base from J; bases unmatched to any gene: 12. This CDR3 reads CASSAPGQGAQGSNQPQHF. CDR3 nucleotides: TGTGCCAGTAGTGCACCGGGACAGGGGGCGCAAGGAAGCAATCAGCCCCAGCATTTT.

The gene calls are TRBV25-1 and TRBJ2-7; no clear D. Germline V lookup: CDR1 MGHDK, CDR2 SYGVNS. The CDR3 is 13 residues long. Trimming shortened V by 2 bases and J by 2 bases, and 7 bases separated the two germline ends. The CDR3 nucleotides read TGTGCCAGCAGTGAACGGGTTCCCTACGAGCAGTACTTC. Protein product: CASSERVPYEQYF.

The genes are TRBV9 and TRBJ1-1; D call uncertain. Trimming took 3 bases from V and 3 from J, leaving 15 bases between them. Looked up from germline, CDR1 is SGDLS and CDR2 is YYNGEE. This CDR3 has 15 residues. The CDR3 loop reads CASSGTGSVDTEAFF. CDR3 sequence (DNA): TGTGCCAGCAGCGGAACCGGGAGTGTCGACACTGAAGCTTTCTTT.

This clone was observed many times. The V gene is TRBV28, the J gene TRBJ2-7, with D possibly TRBD2 on 6 matching bases. Looked up from germline, CDR1 is MDHEN and CDR2 is SYDVKM. CDR3 length: 12 amino acids. Trimming shortened V by 4 bases and J by 5 bases, and 9 bases separated the two germline ends. The CDR3 nucleotides read TGTGCCAGCAGTTCGGGGGTCCACGAGCAGTACTTC. Amino acids: CASSSGVHEQYF.

This clone was seen only once. The chain recombines TRBV7-2 with TRBJ1-2; a possible D gene is TRBD1 (6 bases). Deletions cut 5 bases from V and 3 bases from J, with 13 bases between. CDR1 is SGHTA, CDR2 FQGNSA, per germline. This CDR3 has 14 residues. CDR3 nucleotides: TGTGCCAGCAGCGTAGGAACAGGGTACTATGGCTACACCTTC. Protein product: CASSVGTGYYGYTF.

The chain links TRBV4-3 to TRBJ1-5; TRBD1 agrees at 7 bases. V was clipped by 4 bases and J by 7 bases; unmatched bases: 7. Germline V gene sequence: CDR1 LGHNA, CDR2 YSLEER. This CDR3 spans 14 amino acids. CDR3 nucleotides: TGCGCCAGCAGCCTGTACAGGGGCCGGCAGCCCCAGCATTTT. It encodes CASSLYRGRQPQHF.